Each of the 17 T cell receptor beta chains below was sequenced from the same sample in a study of T cells in Graves' hyperthyroidism and ophthalmopathy. RNA transcripts gave rise to amplified TCR beta CDR3 regions. Using the HTBI primer set, a first-round RT-PCR was run on the TCR CDR3. TCRdb re-derived calls from the multiplex PCR reads in MiXCR, one entry per CDR3 protein. The table records some 490,000 distinct CDR3 sequences, 22% of them present only once. The source material was blood. The receptors originated from a woman aged 70-85 years with Graves' ophthalmopathy.

The chain joins TRBV6-1 to TRBJ2-4, with 7 bases identical to TRBD2. The V gene end was trimmed by 6 bases and the J gene end by 8 bases; junction bases not matched to a gene: 13. Germline CDR1 is MNHNS and CDR2 is SASEGT. The CDR3 length is 15 residues. Written as DNA, the CDR3 is TGTGCCAGCAGGGACGGCGGGACTATCAGAGACATTCAGTACTTC. This codes for CASRDGGTIRDIQYF.

The chain combines TRBV19 with TRBJ1-5; possible D gene TRBD1, 5 bases. Germline CDR1 and CDR2: LNHDA and SQIVND (reference sequence). This CDR3 is 13 amino acids long. Trimming cost V 1 base and J 11 bases, with 12 bases left between them. The CDR3 protein is CASSIGGWTSQHF. CDR3 DNA: TGTGCCAGTAGTATAGGGGGGTGGACGTCCCAGCATTTT.

Ten or more counts support this clonotype. V is TRBV28 and J is TRBJ2-7; possibly TRBD1 for D (5 bases). V was trimmed by 6 bases and J by 0 bases, leaving 18 bases between them. The CDR3 runs to 16 residues. Germline values: CDR1 MDHEN, CDR2 SYDVKM. The CDR3 here is CASSSIPDTSSYEQYF. The CDR3 bases are TGTGCCAGCAGCTCCATCCCGGACACCAGCTCCTACGAGCAGTACTTC.

This clonotype was seen only a few times. The chain has TRBV6-1 and TRBJ1-2, with D unresolved. The CDR3 contains 12 residues. V was clipped by 5 bases and J by 7 bases, with 11 bases between them. CDR1 is MNHNS and CDR2 is SASEGT in the germline V gene. CDR3 sequence reads: CASSSTATGYTF. CDR3 coding DNA: TGTGCCAGCAGTTCAACAGCCACTGGCTACACCTTC.

This clonotype was detected ten times or more. The rearrangement uses TRBV2 and TRBJ1-5, with TRBD1 identical over 10 bases. From germline, CDR1 is SNHLY and CDR2 FYNNEI. The CDR3 has 15 amino acids. The J segment lost 4 bases and the V segment lost 6 bases, leaving 6 bases of the junction unmatched. As DNA, the CDR3 is TGTGCCAGCAGCGTCGGGACAGGGGCAAATCAGCCCCAGCATTTT. It yields the protein CASSVGTGANQPQHF.

Points on this clonotype: One end of the junction does not line up with germline, which may come from a read error. This sequence joins TRBV6-5 and TRBJ2-1, with 7 nucleotides matching TRBD2. Germline CDR1 MNHEY, CDR2 SVGAGI. The CDR3 totals 17 residues. The DNA for the CDR3 is TGTGTCAGCAGTTACGGTTCGGGGGGTCGTTATCCGTATGAGCAGTTCTTC. Protein sequence: CVSSYGSGGRYPYEQFF.

The chain couples TRBV3-2 to TRBJ1-3; the D segment call TRBD1 is taken from the table without a DNA check. TRBV3-2 is classified as a pseudogene. The CDR3 spans 19 residues. The CDR3 DNA reads as TGTGCCAGCAGCACGACCGGGACAGGGGTCACGAGCTCTGGAAACACCATATATTTT. Amino acids: CASSTTGTGVTSSGNTIYF.

The chain employs TRBV7-9 and TRBJ2-7; tentatively, D is TRBD1 (6 bases). This CDR3 has 14 amino acids. V was shortened by 5 bases and J by 3 bases, with 14 bases between the two germline ends. Germline V CDR1 and CDR2: SEHNR, FQNEAQ (reference sequence). The DNA for the CDR3 is TGTGCCAGCAGCCTAAAGGACAGTCGCTACGAGCAGTACTTC. It translates to CASSLKDSRYEQYF.

This rearrangement joins TRBV10-3 to TRBJ1-1; tentative D call: TRBD1 (6 bases). The CDR3 contains 14 residues. Per germline, CDR1 ENHRY and CDR2 SYGVKD. With 10 bases removed from V and 4 bases from J, the gap between germline ends came to 19 bases. As DNA, the CDR3 is TGTGCCACGATGGGGGGGCCGTTGGGCACTGAAGCTTTCTTT. It specifies CATMGGPLGTEAFF.

On this clonotype itself: This may come from a read error, since a much larger clone is one base off. The chain recombines TRBV2 with TRBJ2-5, with 11 bases lining up with TRBD2. Germline V CDR1 and CDR2: SNHLY, FYNNEI. V trimming: 5 bases; J trimming: 9 bases; junction bases outside the gene matches: 8. The CDR3 covers 14 residues. DNA of the CDR3: TGTGCCAGCAGTAATAGCGGGAGGGCCGAGTCCCAGTACTTC. As protein: CASSNSGRAESQYF.

This clonotype was detected many times. The genes are TRBV7-2 and TRBJ2-3, with 16 bases identical to TRBD2. Germline V gene sequence: CDR1 SGHTA, CDR2 FQGNSA. This CDR3 comprises 17 residues. V was pared by 5 bases and J by 4 bases, with 6 bases of the junction left unmatched. For the CDR3, the DNA is TGTGCCAGCAGCCCCGGGACTAGCGGGAGGGTGGCAGATACGCAGTATTTT. Amino acids: CASSPGTSGRVADTQYF.

This sequence joins TRBV19 and TRBJ1-5; 7 positions match TRBD1. This CDR3 comprises 16 residues. The trim removed 5 bases at V and 4 bases at J, leaving 11 bases unmatched. Per germline, CDR1 LNHDA and CDR2 SQIVND (reference sequence). The CDR3 nucleotides are TGTGCCAGTAGTGCCAGAACAGGGGTTTTAAATCAGCCCCAGCATTTT. Protein product: CASSARTGVLNQPQHF. Filled out from reference TRBV19 and TRBJ1-5, the complete variable domain reads DGGITQSPKYLFRKEGQNVTLSCEQNLNHDAMYWYRQDPGQGLRLIYYSQIVNDFQKGDIAEGYSVSREKKESFPLTVTSAQKNPTAFYLCASSARTGVLNQPQHFGDGTRLSIL.

This chain joins TRBV10-3 and TRBJ2-1; 7 nucleotides line up with TRBD2. The CDR3 totals 13 residues. Trimming took 7 bases from V and 5 from J; bases not matched to a gene: 5. The V gene's germline CDR1 is ENHRY and CDR2 SYGVKD. The CDR3 loop is CAITERENNEQFF. CDR3 sequence (DNA): TGTGCCATCACCGAGCGGGAAAACAATGAGCAGTTCTTC.

The chain has TRBV30 and TRBJ1-4, with D perhaps TRBD1 (6 bases). Germline CDR1 is GTSNPN and CDR2 is SVGIG (reference sequence). This CDR3 region has 13 residues. V was pared by 4 bases and J by 5 bases, with 11 bases between. The chain's CDR3 is CAWNRQENEKLFF. As DNA, the CDR3 is TGTGCCTGGAATAGACAGGAAAATGAAAAACTGTTTTTT.

This clonotype came up many times. This sequence joins TRBV6-1 and TRBJ1-5; no definite D call. Germline CDR1 reads MNHNS; CDR2 reads SASEGT. V lost 3 bases to trimming and J lost 6 bases, with 12 bases between them. This CDR3 comprises 14 residues. The CDR3 DNA follows: TGTGCCAGCAGTGAGAGGCAGCCCGGTCAGCCCCAGCATTTT. Its protein is CASSERQPGQPQHF.

This clonotype was picked up many times. The rearrangement uses TRBV7-2 and TRBJ2-7, with D perhaps matching TRBD1 (5 bases). V lost 5 bases, J lost 6 bases, and 20 bases lay in between. Germline loops: CDR1 SGHTA, CDR2 FQGNSA. This CDR3 comprises 15 residues. CDR3 coding DNA: TGTGCCAGCAGCCTTGGGGCAGTCCCCCAGGGCGAGCAGTACTTC. Amino acids: CASSLGAVPQGEQYF.

In this sample, this clonotype turned up many times. This chain uses TRBV7-9 with TRBJ2-5, with TRBD2 matching over 8 bases. After removal of 5 bases from V and 1 base from J, the junction contained 3 bases not matched to a gene. Germline V lookup: CDR1 SEHNR, CDR2 FQNEAQ (reference sequence). This CDR3 comprises 14 residues. This chain's CDR3 is CASSPGGRQETQYF. CDR3 bases: TGTGCCAGCAGCCCGGGGGGGCGCCAAGAGACCCAGTACTTC.